This is a list of T cell receptor beta chains from one sample in a study of blood T cells in healthy people across ages. TCRdb recomputed calls from the 5' RACE reads with MiXCR, one row per CDR3 protein. The table has about 1,000,000 distinct CDR3 sequences, around 43% seen once. The sequenced sample consisted of blood. These receptors all stem from a woman aged 55-69 years in good health. Each CDR3 is given with its conserved first and last residue. D genes are given only for firm matches. Clone size is not always given. Where it is, it says once, few, many or a class for expanded clones.

>TRBJ2-7|TRBV12-3/TRBV12-4|-|-
CASSLGSGGGDEQYF
TGTGCCAGCAGTCTAGGGAGTGGGGGTGGGGATGAGCAGTACTTC
>TRBJ2-7|TRBV5-1|few|TRBD1
CASSLPDRTFSYEQYF
TGCGCCAGCAGCTTGCCGGACAGGACTTTCTCCTACGAGCAGTACTTC
>TRBJ2-7|TRBV28|-|-
CASSFGLEDEQYF
TGTGCCAGCAGTTTCGGCCTTGAGGACGAGCAGTACTTC
>TRBJ2-3|TRBV6-5|few|TRBD1
CASRKGQGRTDTQYF
TGTGCCAGCAGAAAGGGACAGGGGCGCACAGATACGCAGTATTTT
>TRBJ2-6|TRBV28|-|-
CASSLTGLFTNSGANVLTF
TGTGCCAGCAGTTTGACGGGACTCTTCACGAACTCTGGGGCCAACGTCCTGACTTTC
>TRBJ2-3|TRBV6-6|few|TRBD2
CASRGRASSTDTQYF
TGTGCCAGCAGGGGGAGGGCCTCATCGACAGATACGCAGTATTTT
>TRBJ2-3|TRBV20-1|few|TRBD2
CSALTSGRATDTQYF
TGCAGTGCCCTGACTAGCGGGAGGGCAACAGATACGCAGTATTTT
>TRBJ1-1|TRBV19|once|-
CASSVTWGTEAFF
TGTGCCAGTAGTGTTACCTGGGGGACTGAAGCTTTCTTT
>TRBJ2-1|TRBV4-2|-|TRBD2
CASSPSLGSGRTNEQFF
TGTGCCAGCAGCCCGTCACTGGGGAGCGGGAGGACCAATGAGCAGTTCTTC
>TRBJ2-3|TRBV7-2|-|-
CASTLQGSTETQYF
TGTGCCAGCACCCTTCAGGGAAGCACAGAGACGCAGTATTTT
>TRBJ2-1|TRBV27|-|-
CASSLTDSYSNEQFF
TGTGCCAGCAGTTTAACCGACTCGTACTCCAATGAGCAGTTCTTC
>TRBJ2-7|TRBV6-5|-|TRBD1
CASSSNDRGYEQYF
TGTGCCAGCAGTTCTAATGACAGGGGCTACGAGCAGTACTTC
>TRBJ2-2|TRBV29-1|-|-
CSVAGTNTGELFF
TGCAGCGTCGCAGGGACGAACACCGGGGAGCTGTTTTTT
>TRBJ2-1|TRBV3-1|-|-
CASSSSPAMGINEQFF
TGTGCCAGCAGCTCCTCCCCCGCGATGGGGATAAATGAGCAGTTCTTC
>TRBJ2-7|TRBV27|few|TRBD2
CASSLSDRGMGGADSYEQYF
TGTGCCAGCAGTTTATCGGATCGGGGTATGGGAGGGGCGGACTCCTACGAGCAGTACTTC
>TRBJ1-2|TRBV6-5|-|TRBD1
CASSDAGGKDGYTF
TGTGCCAGCAGTGACGCAGGGGGCAAGGATGGCTACACCTTC
>TRBJ2-7|TRBV29-1|few|-
CSVDRDGDYEQYF
TGCAGCGTGGACCGGGACGGAGACTACGAGCAGTACTTC
>TRBJ2-3|TRBV5-6|-|-
CASTVGATDTQYF
TGTGCCAGCACGGTGGGGGCAACAGATACGCAGTATTTT
>TRBJ2-7|TRBV5-8|-|-
CASSLGLFGSYEQYF
TGTGCCAGCAGCTTGGGGCTCTTTGGCTCATACGAGCAGTACTTC
>TRBJ1-2|TRBV25-1|-|-
CASSGGVQGREVGYTF
TGTGCCAGCAGTGGAGGGGTGCAGGGCCGAGAGGTTGGCTACACCTTC
>TRBJ2-7|TRBV15|-|-
CATSRARAGYYEQYF
TGTGCCACCAGCAGAGCGAGGGCAGGGTACTACGAGCAGTACTTC
>TRBJ2-3|TRBV11-1|once|TRBD2
CASSFLVGSGSKDTQYF
TGTGCCAGCAGCTTCCTAGTAGGTAGCGGGAGTAAAGATACGCAGTATTTT
>TRBJ2-5|TRBV27|-|TRBD1
CASSLRTGAGRGEQYF
TGTGCCAGCAGTTTAAGGACAGGGGCAGGTCGAGGTGAGCAGTACTTC
>TRBJ2-7|TRBV20-1|-|-
CSARDLVTTYEQYF
TGCAGTGCTAGAGATCTCGTGACTACCTACGAGCAGTACTTC
>TRBJ2-1|TRBV20-1|-|TRBD2
CSARPRLAGGLLSSYNEQFF
TGCAGTGCTAGACCTCGACTAGCGGGAGGTCTCTTGAGCTCCTACAATGAGCAGTTCTTC
>TRBJ1-6|TRBV9|few|-
CASSEGVHHSPLHF
TGTGCCAGCAGCGAGGGGGTCCACCATTCACCCCTCCACTTT
>TRBJ2-1|TRBV4-2|-|-
CASSPGRLADAYNEQFF
TGTGCCAGCAGCCCCGGCCGATTAGCGGATGCCTACAATGAGCAGTTCTTC
>TRBJ2-1|TRBV7-9|few|TRBD1
CASSQGQGVVNEQFF
TGTGCCAGCAGCCAGGGACAGGGGGTGGTCAATGAGCAGTTCTTC
>TRBJ1-2|TRBV10-3|few|TRBD1
CAIRDRDGYTF
TGTGCCATCAGGGACAGGGATGGCTACACCTTC
>TRBJ2-1|TRBV10-3|few|-
CAVRGDSYNEQFF
TGTGCCGTCAGGGGGGATTCCTACAATGAGCAGTTCTTC
>TRBJ1-1|TRBV29-1|-|TRBD1
CSAKPQGDTEAFF
TGCAGCGCCAAACCCCAGGGGGACACTGAAGCTTTCTTT
>TRBJ2-3|TRBV15|-|-
CATSRETPSTDTQYF
TGTGCCACCAGCAGAGAGACACCTTCCACAGATACGCAGTATTTT
>TRBJ2-7|TRBV13|-|TRBD2
CTSSQLTSGGHGAQYF
TGTACCAGCAGCCAATTGACTAGCGGGGGGCATGGGGCCCAGTACTTC
>TRBJ2-7|TRBV6-6|-|-
CASSYHSGSYEQYF
TGTGCCAGCAGTTACCACAGCGGCTCCTACGAGCAGTACTTC
>TRBJ2-3|TRBV6-1|-|-
CASNSDSASTDTQYF
TGTGCCAGCAATTCGGACAGCGCTAGCACAGATACGCAGTATTTT
>TRBJ2-5|TRBV3-1|-|-
CASSQSSMGETQYF
TGTGCCAGCAGCCAGAGCTCTATGGGGGAGACCCAGTACTTC
>TRBJ2-2|TRBV12-3/TRBV12-4|-|-
CASSFQSNTGELFF
TGTGCCAGCAGTTTCCAGTCGAACACCGGGGAGCTGTTTTTT
>TRBJ1-2|TRBV27|-|TRBD1
CASRPRDRGFDGYTF
TGTGCCAGCAGACCGCGGGACAGGGGGTTCGATGGCTACACCTTC
>TRBJ2-5|TRBV20-1|few|-
CSARSGGRETQYF
TGCAGTGCTAGATCGGGGGGCCGAGAGACCCAGTACTTC
>TRBJ2-1|TRBV15|few|-
CATSRDEEKQFF
TGTGCCACCAGCAGAGATGAGGAAAAGCAGTTCTTC
>TRBJ2-7|TRBV20-1|-|TRBD2
CSAMKFWGKLAGKLYEQYF
TGCAGTGCTATGAAATTTTGGGGAAAACTAGCGGGAAAACTCTACGAGCAGTACTTC
>TRBJ2-3|TRBV7-2|-|-
CASSQREWDTQYF
TGTGCCAGCAGCCAACGGGAGTGGGATACGCAGTATTTT
>TRBJ2-7|TRBV11-2|-|-
CASSLEAPYKQYF
TGTGCCAGCAGCTTAGAAGCTCCCTACAAGCAGTACTTC
>TRBJ1-5|TRBV28|-|-
CASSYTQGPNQPQHF
TGTGCCAGCAGTTACACACAGGGCCCTAATCAGCCCCAGCATTTT
>TRBJ2-7|TRBV12-3/TRBV12-4|once|-
CASSAGTRGLYEQYF
TGTGCCAGCAGCGCCGGGACTAGGGGGCTCTACGAGCAGTACTTC
>TRBJ2-1|TRBV7-9|-|-
CASSPRTDSNEQFF
TGTGCCAGCAGCCCCCGGACAGATTCCAATGAGCAGTTCTTC
>TRBJ2-3|TRBV20-1|-|-
CSAVERDTQYF
TGCAGTGCTGTCGAACGGGATACGCAGTATTTT